These T cell receptor beta chains were read from a single sample in a study of Ad26.COV2.S vaccination and SARS-CoV-2 variants. Libraries were prepared by immunoSEQ multiplex PCR; TCRdb keeps only in-frame clonotypes and omits some of them. Here the sample spans some 460,000 clones, 70% to 90% being singletons. The sequencing here drew on peripheral blood, taken in a trial of Ad26.COV2.S vaccine versus placebo. The receptor source for this set is a person between 18 and 65 years old who received the Ad26.COV2.S COVID-19 vaccine or a placebo. Each CDR3 is given with its conserved first and last residue. Fields, in order: CDR3 length, J gene, D gene, clone size, V gene, CDR3 DNA, CDR3 protein. The D gene is left open where the match is weak. Clone size appears in some rows only: once, few, many, or a class for an expanded clone.

length: 14
J: TRBJ2-7
D: .
size: .
V: TRBV5-6
DNA: TGTGCCAGCAGCTCCGGGTTATACCCCTACGAGCAGTACTTC
CDR3: CASSSGLYPYEQYF

length: 14
J: TRBJ1-2
D: TRBD1
size: .
V: TRBV7-2
DNA: TGTGCCAGCAGCCCTGGACAGGGGTGGCATGGCTACACCTTC
CDR3: CASSPGQGWHGYTF

length: 14
J: TRBJ1-4
D: .
size: few
V: TRBV28
DNA: TGTGCCAGCAGTCCCGGGACCCTTAACGAAAAACTGTTTTTT
CDR3: CASSPGTLNEKLFF

length: 16
J: TRBJ2-6
D: .
size: once
V: TRBV11-1
DNA: TGTGCCAGCAGCTCTCTCAGGGACCCCGGGGCCAACGTCCTGACTTTC
CDR3: CASSSLRDPGANVLTF

length: 18
J: TRBJ2-2
D: TRBD2
size: .
V: TRBV7-3
DNA: TGTGCCAGCAGCTTAGGGGCTAGCGGGAGAGGGAACACCGGGGAGCTGTTTTTT
CDR3: CASSLGASGRGNTGELFF

length: 16
J: TRBJ1-2
D: .
size: once
V: TRBV4-1
DNA: TGCGCCAGCAGCCAAGACAAAGCAGGAGTTAAATTTGGCTACACCTTC
CDR3: CASSQDKAGVKFGYTF

length: 16
J: TRBJ1-1
D: .
size: .
V: TRBV14
DNA: TGTGCCAGCAGCCAAGATTTAGGCTCAGTTGACACTGAAGCTTTCTTT
CDR3: CASSQDLGSVDTEAFF

length: 16
J: TRBJ2-7
D: TRBD2
size: .
V: TRBV6-5
DNA: TGTGCCAGCAGTTACGGGACTAGCGGAGTCTCCTACGAGCAGTACTTC
CDR3: CASSYGTSGVSYEQYF

length: 22
J: TRBJ2-7
D: .
size: .
V: TRBV4-1
DNA: TGCGCCAGCAGCCAAGGTGAATACCATTATACGGGGAGATACAGGGAGCCCTACGAGCAGTACTTC
CDR3: CASSQGEYHYTGRYREPYEQYF

length: 18
J: TRBJ2-1
D: .
size: .
V: TRBV5-1
DNA: TGCGCCAGCAGCTCTGTTTCTCCGGTCCCAGTGTTTTCGCATGAGCAGTTCTTC
CDR3: CASSSVSPVPVFSHEQFF

length: 10
J: TRBJ1-1
D: .
size: .
V: TRBV19
DNA: TGTGCCGTGGGCGTGTCTGAAGCTTTCTTT
CDR3: CAVGVSEAFF

length: 13
J: TRBJ1-1
D: .
size: .
V: TRBV19
DNA: TGTGCCAGTAGTGTCGAGGTGAACACTGAAGCTTTCTTT
CDR3: CASSVEVNTEAFF

length: 14
J: TRBJ2-1
D: .
size: .
V: TRBV6-6
DNA: TGTGCCAGCAGTTACTCGGGCCGTGGGGATGAGCAGTTCTTC
CDR3: CASSYSGRGDEQFF

length: 14
J: TRBJ1-4
D: .
size: .
V: TRBV9
DNA: TGTGCCAGCAGCGTAACAGGTACTAATGAAAAACTGTTTTTT
CDR3: CASSVTGTNEKLFF

length: 11
J: TRBJ2-3
D: .
size: .
V: TRBV2
DNA: .
CDR3: CASSVAGGTYF

length: 16
J: TRBJ1-1
D: TRBD1
size: few
V: TRBV2
DNA: TGTGCCAGCAGCCGGACAGGAGGAGGGGGGAACACTGAAGCTTTCTTT
CDR3: CASSRTGGGGNTEAFF

length: 15
J: TRBJ2-7
D: .
size: .
V: TRBV9
DNA: TGTGCCAGCAGCGTCGGGACTCTTGGCTCCTACGAGCAGTACTTC
CDR3: CASSVGTLGSYEQYF

length: 15
J: TRBJ2-5
D: TRBD1
size: .
V: TRBV6-5
DNA: TGTGCCAGCAAAAAGACAGGGTCGGCGAAAGAGACCCAGTACTTC
CDR3: CASKKTGSAKETQYF

length: 15
J: TRBJ2-1
D: .
size: .
V: TRBV21-1
DNA: TGTGCCACCCCTATGGGCGGATACTCCTACAATGAGCAGTTCTTC
CDR3: CATPMGGYSYNEQFF

length: 15
J: TRBJ2-7
D: .
size: .
V: TRBV2
DNA: TGTGCCAGCATTGGGACGCAGGGGAACCCCTACGAGCAGTACTTC
CDR3: CASIGTQGNPYEQYF

length: 14
J: TRBJ1-3
D: .
size: .
V: TRBV28
DNA: TGTGCCAGCAGTTTACCAGGGGCTGGAAACACCATATATTTT
CDR3: CASSLPGAGNTIYF

length: 16
J: TRBJ2-7
D: .
size: .
V: TRBV27
DNA: TGTGCCAGCACCGCCCTGGCGGGGACGCCTGTCTACGAGCAGTACTTC
CDR3: CASTALAGTPVYEQYF

length: 16
J: TRBJ2-1
D: TRBD2
size: .
V: TRBV9
DNA: TGTGCCAGCAGCGTAGGGACTAGCGGGAGGTCCGATGAGCAGTTCTTC
CDR3: CASSVGTSGRSDEQFF

length: 15
J: TRBJ1-5
D: .
size: .
V: TRBV30
DNA: TGTGCCTGGAGTAAGGGGGGACACCTCAATCAGCCCCAGCATTTT
CDR3: CAWSKGGHLNQPQHF

length: 15
J: TRBJ1-1
D: .
size: once
V: TRBV7-8
DNA: TGTGCCAGCAGCCTATTACGAACGCGGAACACTGAAGCTTTCTTT
CDR3: CASSLLRTRNTEAFF

length: 20
J: TRBJ2-1
D: TRBD1
size: .
V: TRBV28
DNA: TGTGCCAGCAGTTCCTCGGGGACAGATCAGAGCAGAGCCTCCTACAATGAGCAGTTCTTC
CDR3: CASSSSGTDQSRASYNEQFF

length: 17
J: TRBJ1-6
D: .
size: .
V: TRBV2
DNA: TGTGCCAGCAGTGTCTCCTTGATACAGGTTTATAATTCACCCCTCCACTTT
CDR3: CASSVSLIQVYNSPLHF

length: 13
J: TRBJ1-5
D: .
size: .
V: TRBV19
DNA: TGTGCCAGTAGTAGCACAAATTATCAGCCCCAGCATTTT
CDR3: CASSSTNYQPQHF

length: 14
J: TRBJ2-7
D: .
size: .
V: TRBV7-6
DNA: TGTGCCAGCAGCTTACTCCAGGGAGCCTACGAGCAGTACTTC
CDR3: CASSLLQGAYEQYF

length: 19
J: TRBJ2-1
D: TRBD2
size: .
V: TRBV11-2
DNA: TGTGCCAGCAGCTCTCGGACTAGCGCCTATAAGAGCTCCTACAATGAGCAGTTCTTC
CDR3: CASSSRTSAYKSSYNEQFF

length: 14
J: TRBJ2-1
D: TRBD2
size: .
V: TRBV27
DNA: TGTGCCAGCATTTCGACTAGCGAGTACAATGAGCAGTTCTTC
CDR3: CASISTSEYNEQFF

length: 15
J: TRBJ1-2
D: TRBD1
size: .
V: TRBV15
DNA: TGTGCCACCAGCCCCGGGACAGGGAAGAACTATGGCTACACCTTC
CDR3: CATSPGTGKNYGYTF

length: 16
J: TRBJ2-1
D: .
size: .
V: TRBV5-4
DNA: TGTGCCAGCAGCAATAGCGGTGCGAGCTCCTACAATGAGCAGTTCTTC
CDR3: CASSNSGASSYNEQFF

length: 14
J: TRBJ2-5
D: .
size: .
V: TRBV15
DNA: TGTGCCACCAGCAGAGACGTCGGGGAAGAGACCCAGTACTTC
CDR3: CATSRDVGEETQYF

length: 15
J: TRBJ2-7
D: TRBD1
size: .
V: TRBV6-5
DNA: TGTGCCAGCAGTTACTCGGGGACAGGAGACTACGAGCAGTACTTC
CDR3: CASSYSGTGDYEQYF

length: 15
J: TRBJ1-5
D: .
size: once
V: TRBV19
DNA: TGTGCCAGTAGCATCCCGAGGGCCCACAATCAGCCCCAGCATTTT
CDR3: CASSIPRAHNQPQHF

length: 13
J: TRBJ2-7
D: .
size: .
V: TRBV11-2
DNA: TGTGCCAGCAGCAATAGAAGGGGGTACGAGCAGTACTTC
CDR3: CASSNRRGYEQYF

length: 17
J: TRBJ2-7
D: TRBD2
size: .
V: TRBV3-1/TRBV3-2
DNA: TGTGCCAGCAGCCAAGTAGGGAGCGGGAGTGCTGCCTACGAGCAGTACTTC
CDR3: CASSQVGSGSAAYEQYF

length: 20
J: TRBJ2-4
D: TRBD2
size: .
V: TRBV6-1
DNA: TGTGCCAGCAGTGAAATTCCTAGCGGGGGGGAGATATTGATCAAAAACATTCAGTACTTC
CDR3: CASSEIPSGGEILIKNIQYF

length: 15
J: TRBJ1-4
D: TRBD1
size: .
V: TRBV27
DNA: TGTGCCAGCAGTCCCTCGGGACAGAAATCTGAAAAACTGTTTTTT
CDR3: CASSPSGQKSEKLFF

length: 13
J: TRBJ2-7
D: .
size: few
V: TRBV6-2/TRBV6-3
DNA: TGTGCCAGCAGCGGGACAATCCAATCCGAGCAGTACTTC
CDR3: CASSGTIQSEQYF

length: 17
J: TRBJ2-7
D: .
size: .
V: TRBV5-1
DNA: TGCGCCAGCAGCGGTAGGGGGTATAGCGGAACAACCTACGAGCAGTACTTC
CDR3: CASSGRGYSGTTYEQYF

length: 13
J: TRBJ1-5
D: .
size: .
V: TRBV6-6
DNA: TGTGCCAGCAGTTACCGACCCGGTCAGCCCCAGCATTTT
CDR3: CASSYRPGQPQHF

length: 16
J: TRBJ2-4
D: .
size: .
V: TRBV28
DNA: TGTGCCAGCAGTTTAACGGGCACACTAGCCAAAAACATTCAGTACTTC
CDR3: CASSLTGTLAKNIQYF

length: 16
J: TRBJ2-7
D: .
size: .
V: TRBV6-1
DNA: TGTGCCAGCAGTGAAAGTTTCAGCGGGCCTACCTACGAGCAGTACTTC
CDR3: CASSESFSGPTYEQYF

length: 13
J: TRBJ1-1
D: .
size: .
V: TRBV12-3/TRBV12-4
DNA: TGTGCCAGCAGCTCGTCCGGGTGGGCTGAAGCTTTCTTT
CDR3: CASSSSGWAEAFF